Sequencing of this TCR beta chain was carried out in a study of blood T cell repertoires in COVID-19. The method was immunoSEQ multiplex PCR; TCRdb's version includes in-frame clones alone and lacks a portion of them. The table records fewer than 350,000 clones, around 90% of them present only once. The germline gives CDR1 SGHTA, CDR2 FQGNSA. The CDR3 extends over 14 amino acids. V was trimmed by 0 bases and J by 3 bases, leaving 9 bases between them. Categorization into cohorts depended on clinical history that participants reported. The V and J genes are TRBV7-2 and TRBJ2-7; TRBD2 is a possible D gene (6 bases). Sequencing input: PBMCs or T cells enriched from blood (not recorded which). The sequence derives from a man in his 60s who had recovered from COVID-19. The CDR3 DNA follows: TGTGCCAGCAGCTTAGCGCGGGATAGCTACGAGCAGTACTTC. Its protein is CASSLARDSYEQYF.